This T cell receptor (beta chain) was captured in a study of early T cells in non-severe SARS-CoV-2 infection. As for the study in general: Bulk RNA isolated from unsorted whole blood underwent sequencing; chains were not paired. General observations from the study: Using VDJdb, the matching emphasized anti-spike CD8 responses while missing private and CD4 specificities.

Unique molecular identifiers were affixed to single, distinct cDNA molecules. TCRdb reanalysed the 5' RACE reads using MiXCR and keeps one entry per CDR3 protein. The table lists about 90,000 distinct CDR3 sequences, approximately 12% of them singletons. Concerning this clonotype: The antigen is undetermined.

The input for sequencing was whole blood, taken at baseline. This receptor was identified in an adult who was a healthcare worker with PCR-confirmed SARS-CoV-2 infection or an uninfected control (not recorded which).

The CDR3 protein is CASSPSLPGNTEAFF. For the CDR3, the DNA is TGTGCCAGCTCACCCTCCCTGCCGGGTAACACTGAAGCTTTCTTT. The V gene is TRBV18, the J gene TRBJ1-1; D ambiguous. The V gene lost 3 bases and the J gene lost 2 bases, with 13 bases spanning the gap. Germline V gives CDR1 KGHSH, CDR2 LQKENI. The CDR3 consists of 15 residues. Full variable domain (rest looked up from reference TRBV18 and TRBJ1-1): NAGVMQNPRHLVRRRGQEARLRCSPMKGHSHVYWYRQLPEEGLKFMVYLQKENIIDESGMPKERFSAEFPKEGPSILRIQQVVRGDSAAYFCASSPSLPGNTEAFFGQGTRLTVV.